The 32 T cell receptor beta chains listed next were all sequenced from one sample in a study of T cell repertoires in cytomegalovirus infection. TCRdb reprocessed the reads with MiXCR, giving one entry per CDR3 protein. The sample comprises about 150,000 distinct CDR3 sequences, 23% of which are singletons, and 9.5% to 13% rests with the top ten. Sample: PBMCs. Every receptor here comes from a human donor in good health (CMV status not recorded). Some clones in this sample may be carry-over from other donors' samples.

The genes are TRBV28 and TRBJ2-3, with D perhaps matching TRBD2 (5 bases). V shed 7 bases and J shed 4 bases, with 12 bases lying between them. Germline V lookup: CDR1 MDHEN, CDR2 SYDVKM. This CDR3 comprises 13 residues. The CDR3 DNA reads TGTGCCAGCACGGTCGGGGATTCAGATACGCAGTATTTT. It specifies CASTVGDSDTQYF.

Many counts were recorded for this clonotype. This rearrangement joins TRBV7-2 to TRBJ2-2; weak D call: TRBD1 (6 bases). With 5 bases removed from V and 4 bases from J, the gap between germline ends came to 20 bases. Germline CDR1 and CDR2: SGHTA and FQGNSA. The CDR3 runs 17 residues. The CDR3 sequence: CASSPWTVAIPTGELFF. For the CDR3, the DNA is TGTGCCAGCAGCCCGTGGACAGTCGCGATACCCACCGGGGAGCTGTTTTTT.

The J gene is TRBJ2-1, the V gene TRBV27, with TRBD2 as a possible D gene (5 bases). This CDR3 spans 14 amino acids. Germline V CDR1 and CDR2: MNHEY, SMNVEV (reference sequence). V was clipped by 5 bases and J by 0 bases, with 8 bases between them. CDR3: CASSGGYSYNEQFF. CDR3 in DNA: TGTGCCAGCAGTGGCGGGTACTCCTACAATGAGCAGTTCTTC.

The rearrangement joins TRBV11-3 to TRBJ2-7; 9 bases line up with TRBD1. Unmatched junction bases numbered 5, after V lost 2 bases and J lost 3 bases. The CDR3 runs 15 residues. Germline V gives CDR1 SGHNT, CDR2 YENEEA. CDR3 bases: TGTGCCAGCAGCTTACTCCGGGACAGGGACTACGAGCAGTACTTC. It codes for CASSLLRDRDYEQYF.

This clonotype showed up just a few times. This rearrangement joins TRBV20-1 to TRBJ2-7; 8 bases align to TRBD2. The CDR3 loop spans 14 amino acids. V shed 3 bases, J shed 0 bases, and the junction held 4 bases outside the gene matches. Germline values: CDR1 DFQATT, CDR2 SNEGSKA (reference sequence). DNA for the CDR3: TGCAGTGCTAGCACCGGGACTAGCTCCTACGAGCAGTACTTC. This sequence encodes CSASTGTSSYEQYF.

CDR3 amino acids: CASSLDGNYGYTF. The CDR3 DNA is TGTGCCAGCAGTTTGGACGGCAACTATGGCTACACCTTC. The chain recombines TRBV6-5 with TRBJ1-2; D unclear. With 4 bases removed from V and 2 bases from J, the gap between germline ends came to 8 bases. The CDR3 totals 13 residues. Germline values: CDR1 MNHEY, CDR2 SVGAGI.

The J gene is TRBJ2-6, the V gene TRBV20-1; perhaps TRBD1 as D (6 bases). Trimming took off 3 bases at V and 4 bases at J, with 16 bases between the two ends. The germline V gene has CDR1 DFQATT and CDR2 SNEGSKA (reference sequence). This CDR3 is built from 16 residues. The CDR3 DNA reads as TGCAGTGCTAGTCAGCAAAGGGGGTCCGGGGCCAACGTCCTGACTTTC. Its protein product is CSASQQRGSGANVLTF.

V gene TRBV10-3 combines with J gene TRBJ2-5; 12 bases are shared with TRBD2. CDR1 ENHRY and CDR2 SYGVKD come from the germline V gene. J was trimmed by 5 bases and V by 6 bases; bases with no gene match: 4. The CDR3 length is 14 residues. CDR3 nucleotide sequence: TGTGCCATCAGGACTAGCGGGAGCGGGGAGACCCAGTACTTC. As protein: CAIRTSGSGETQYF.

This clonotype was counted a few times. This chain joins TRBV7-2 and TRBJ2-2; the D call may be TRBD1 or TRBD2 (5 bases each). Germline V lookup: CDR1 SGHTA, CDR2 FQGNSA. The CDR3 consists of 14 residues. Between the trimmed V and J ends, which lost 4 bases and 4 bases, there was a span of 10 bases. The CDR3: CASSWGRSTGELFF. As DNA, the CDR3 is TGTGCCAGCAGCTGGGGACGGAGCACCGGGGAGCTGTTTTTT.

This clonotype was observed a handful of times. The V and J genes are TRBV20-1 and TRBJ2-3; TRBD2 agrees at 10 bases. J gave up 3 bases and V 6 bases, and 6 bases lay outside the gene matches. Germline CDR1 is DFQATT and CDR2 is SNEGSKA (reference sequence). The CDR3 covers 14 residues. CDR3 region: CSAISGRITDTQYF. Written as DNA, the CDR3 is TGCAGTGCCATTAGCGGGAGGATTACAGATACGCAGTATTTT.

This clonotype showed up just a few times. CDR3 in amino acids: CASSYWGSGYTF. The CDR3 DNA reads TGTGCCAGCAGTTATTGGGGTTCTGGCTACACCTTC. The V gene is TRBV28, the J gene TRBJ1-2; no clear D. Germline V gives CDR1 MDHEN, CDR2 SYDVKM. With 4 bases removed from V and 7 bases from J, the gap between germline ends came to 10 bases. The CDR3 runs to 12 residues.

The table lists this clonotype with many counts. The V gene is TRBV28, the J gene TRBJ2-3, with D uncertain. CDR1 is MDHEN, CDR2 SYDVKM, per germline. V lost 5 bases and J 0 bases, leaving 27 bases between the germline ends. This CDR3 spans 20 amino acids. CDR3 nucleotide sequence: TGTGCCAGCAGTCAGAACCTGGACCTCTGGCTATCCCCCAGCACAGATACGCAGTATTTT. Amino acids: CASSQNLDLWLSPSTDTQYF. The full variable domain, rest sourced from reference TRBV28 and TRBJ2-3, is DVKVTQSSRYLVKRTGEKVFLECVQDMDHENMFWYRQDPGLGLRLIYFSYDVKMKEKGDIPEGYSVSREKKERFSLILESASTNQTSMYLCASSQNLDLWLSPSTDTQYFGPGTRLTVL.

The V call is TRBV20-1, the J call TRBJ2-3, with 9 bases identical to TRBD2. Germline CDR1 reads DFQATT; CDR2 reads SNEGSKA (reference sequence). The V gene end was trimmed by 8 bases and the J gene end by 2 bases; junction bases not matched to a gene: 8. This CDR3 is built from 14 residues. The CDR3 DNA is TGCAGTTTATACCGGACTAGCGCCACAGATACGCAGTATTTT. It yields the protein CSLYRTSATDTQYF.

This rearrangement joins TRBV6-5 to TRBJ1-3; D is undetermined. The germline V gene encodes CDR1 MNHEY and CDR2 SVGAGI. The length of the CDR3 is 16 residues. Trimming stripped 2 bases from V and 0 bases from J, with 11 bases between. The CDR3 region is CASSYTYGSSGNTIYF. CDR3 DNA sequence: TGTGCCAGCAGTTACACGTATGGCTCCTCTGGAAACACCATATATTTT.

The V call is TRBV20-1, the J call TRBJ1-3; the D gene is possibly TRBD1 (5 bases). The germline CDR1 and CDR2 sequences are DFQATT and SNEGSKA (reference sequence). The length of the CDR3 is 14 residues. V was shortened by 6 bases and J by 2 bases, with 14 bases between the two germline ends. The CDR3 nucleotides are TGCAGTGCCGGGGAGGGGTGGACTGGAAACACCATATATTTT. Its translation is CSAGEGWTGNTIYF.

This clonotype was observed at least ten times. CDR3 sequence reads: CASSSSGTRNEKLFF. The DNA of the CDR3 is TGTGCCAGCAGCTCCTCAGGGACGAGGAATGAAAAACTGTTTTTT. The chain recombines TRBV7-8 with TRBJ1-4; perhaps TRBD1 as D (5 bases). This CDR3 contains 15 residues. V lost 4 bases to trimming and J lost 5 bases, with 14 bases between them. From germline, CDR1 is SGHVS and CDR2 FQNEAQ.

The chain is built from TRBV7-9 and TRBJ2-1; 15 nucleotides match TRBD2. This CDR3 comprises 16 residues. With 5 bases clipped from V and 9 bases from J, the junction kept 8 bases outside the gene matches. Germline V gene data show CDR1 as SEHNR and CDR2 as FQNEAQ (reference sequence). The CDR3 DNA sequence: TGTGCCAGCAGCCCAACCGGACTAGCGGGAGGGTTTGAGCAGTTCTTC. This sequence encodes CASSPTGLAGGFEQFF. Combining the CDR3 with reference TRBV7-9 and TRBJ2-1 gives the whole variable domain DTGVSQNPRHKITKRGQNVTFRCDPISEHNRLYWYRQTLGQGPEFLTYFQNEAQLEKSRLLSDRFSAERPKGSFSTLEIQRTEQGDSAMYLCASSPTGLAGGFEQFFGPGTRLTVL.

The rearrangement links TRBV7-6 to TRBJ1-1, with no clear D. V shed 6 bases and J shed 0 bases, with 8 bases lying between them. This CDR3 is built from 13 residues. Germline CDR1 is SGHVS and CDR2 is FNYEAQ. CDR3 loop: CASSTRVNTEAFF. The CDR3 region has the DNA TGTGCCAGCAGTACCCGGGTGAACACTGAAGCTTTCTTT.

This clonotype was seen at least ten times. The rearrangement links TRBV7-2 to TRBJ1-1; D remains ambiguous. Between the trimmed V and J ends, which lost 6 bases and 4 bases, there was a span of 12 bases. The V gene's germline CDR1 is SGHTA and CDR2 FQGNSA. The CDR3 covers 13 residues. CDR3 protein: CASRFTLGTEAFF. The CDR3 DNA is TGTGCCAGCAGGTTTACGTTGGGCACTGAAGCTTTCTTT.

The chain links TRBV6-5 to TRBJ2-1, with 10 bases matching TRBD1. The CDR3 totals 14 residues. Trimming removed 6 bases from V and 8 bases from J; junction bases left unmatched: 7. Germline CDR1 and CDR2: MNHEY and SVGAGI. The CDR3 nucleotides read TGTGCCAGCAGCCGACGGGACAGGGGCTATGAGCAGTTCTTC. Translating gives CASSRRDRGYEQFF.

This clonotype was observed at least ten times. V gene TRBV7-2 combines with J gene TRBJ1-6; 7 bases align to TRBD1. The CDR3 runs to 17 residues. From germline, CDR1 is SGHTA and CDR2 FQGNSA. V lost 0 bases and J lost 3; bases outside the gene matches: 5. The CDR3 DNA reads TGTGCCAGCAGCTTAGCGGGCGCAGGGGGCTATAATTCACCCCTCCACTTT. Translation gives CASSLAGAGGYNSPLHF. Supplemented by reference TRBV7-2 and TRBJ1-6, the full variable domain reads GAGVSQSPSNKVTEKGKDVELRCDPISGHTALYWYRQSLGQGLEFLIYFQGNSAPDKSGLPSDRFSAERTGGSVSTLTIQRTQQEDSAVYLCASSLAGAGGYNSPLHFGNGTRLTVT.

The J gene is TRBJ2-2, the V gene TRBV28, with TRBD2 identical over 7 bases. With 8 bases clipped from V and 4 bases from J, the junction kept 13 bases outside the gene matches. The germline V gene encodes CDR1 MDHEN and CDR2 SYDVKM. This CDR3 is built from 16 residues. The CDR3 bases are TGTGCCAGCCGGACTAGAGGGAGCTTGGTCACCGGGGAGCTGTTTTTT. Translation: CASRTRGSLVTGELFF.

The gene calls are TRBV29-1 and TRBJ1-2; D call uncertain. The CDR3 is made up of 12 amino acids. The ends were cut back, 5 bases at V and 4 bases at J, with 11 bases in the middle. Per the germline V gene, CDR1 is SQVTM and CDR2 is ANQGSEA. As DNA, the CDR3 is TGCAGCGTTAGTACTGGGCCCTATGGCTACACCTTC. It specifies CSVSTGPYGYTF. Full variable domain (rest looked up from reference TRBV29-1 and TRBJ1-2): SAVISQKPSRDICQRGTSLTIQCQVDSQVTMMFWYRQQPGQSLTLIATANQGSEATYESGFVIDKFPISRPNLTFSTLTVSNMSPEDSSIYLCSVSTGPYGYTFGSGTRLTVV.

This clonotype was recorded at least ten times. The J gene is TRBJ2-3, the V gene TRBV7-6; TRBD2 agrees at 15 bases. This CDR3 spans 16 amino acids. CDR1 is SGHVS and CDR2 is FNYEAQ in the germline V gene. V dropped 5 bases and J dropped 7; count of bases not matched to a gene: 7. CDR3 residues: CASSASGLAGGNTQYF. DNA of the CDR3: TGTGCCAGCAGCGCGTCGGGACTAGCGGGGGGAAATACGCAGTATTTT.

In its sample, this clonotype was seen many times. The chain combines TRBV7-9 with TRBJ2-3; 11 bases fit TRBD2. V trimming: 10 bases; J trimming: 1 base; junction bases outside the gene matches: 4. The germline V gene has CDR1 SEHNR and CDR2 FQNEAQ (reference sequence). CDR3 length equals 14 residues. The CDR3 DNA sequence: TGTGCCATCCAACTAGCGGGAGGCACAGATACGCAGTATTTT. It is translated as CAIQLAGGTDTQYF.

The chain carries TRBV20-1 and TRBJ2-7, with 10 bases aligning to TRBD1. The CDR3 has 12 amino acids. Germline-derived CDR1 and CDR2 are DFQATT and SNEGSKA (reference sequence). V lost 5 bases and J lost 6; bases outside the gene matches: 4. Here the CDR3 reads CSAPGTGVEQYF. The CDR3 coding sequence is TGCAGTGCTCCCGGGACAGGGGTCGAGCAGTACTTC.

This clonotype was detected a few times. The rearrangement joins TRBV6-2 or TRBV6-3 to TRBJ1-5; no clear D gene. The CDR3 is made up of 12 amino acids. V shed 6 bases and J shed 4 bases, with 7 bases lying between them. Germline-derived CDR1 and CDR2 are MNHEY and SVGEGT. The CDR3 DNA follows: TGTGCCAGCAGACGAGGAAATCAGCCCCAGCATTTT. This gives the protein CASRRGNQPQHF.

This clonotype occurred a few times. The J gene is TRBJ2-1, the V gene TRBV5-1, with a weak D call TRBD1 (6 bases). This CDR3 is built from 16 residues. V was trimmed by 3 bases and J by 5 bases, leaving 18 bases between them. The V gene's germline CDR1 is SGHRS and CDR2 YFSETQ. The CDR3 sequence: CASSSRSGQQNNEQFF. The CDR3 DNA follows: TGCGCCAGCAGCTCCCGGAGCGGACAGCAAAACAATGAGCAGTTCTTC.

About this clonotype: Relative to the germline gene, one junction end is altered; a read error may explain this. V is TRBV12-3 or TRBV12-4 and J is TRBJ2-1, with D possibly TRBD2 on 5 matching bases. This CDR3 is built from 18 residues. The CDR3 loop is CAGSTPTKAGASYNEQFF. In nucleotides, the CDR3 is TGTGCCGGCAGCACCCCCACGAAGGCGGGTGCCTCCTACAATGAGCAGTTCTTC.

This chain links TRBV5-6 with TRBJ1-2, with 7 bases fitting TRBD1. CDR3 length: 14 amino acids. V shed 1 base, J shed 13 bases, and the junction held 13 bases outside the gene matches. Germline lookup yields CDR1 SGHDT and CDR2 YYEEEE. CDR3 amino acids: CASSLRGANRGFTF. The CDR3 nucleotides read TGTGCCAGCAGCTTGCGGGGAGCCAACAGGGGATTCACCTTC.

This clonotype was recorded a few times. The chain recombines TRBV7-9 with TRBJ1-1; D unclear. Germline CDR1 SEHNR, CDR2 FQNEAQ (reference sequence). There are 13 residues in the CDR3. The V and J ends lost 5 bases and 4 bases respectively, with 11 bases between them. The CDR3 coding sequence is TGTGCCAGCAGCCTTACAGCATCCACTGAAGCTTTCTTT. Protein product: CASSLTASTEAFF.

This clonotype was observed many times. The J gene is TRBJ1-1, the V gene TRBV7-2, with D hard to call. The CDR3 extends over 13 amino acids. The V gene's germline CDR1 is SGHTA and CDR2 FQGNSA. Trimming removed 3 bases from V and 8 bases from J, with 13 bases in between. CDR3 amino acids: CASSLMRRMEAFF. CDR3 in DNA: TGTGCCAGCAGCTTGATGCGTCGAATGGAAGCTTTCTTT.